A single sample is the source of the 21 T cell receptor beta chains below, sequenced in a study of T-cell reconstitution after alpha-beta-depleted transplantation in children. Unique molecular identifiers tagged the TCRbeta library. One entry per CDR3 protein, called by TCRdb with MiXCR from the PCR reads. The table lists fewer than 550,000 distinct CDR3 sequences, 9.5% to 12% of them singletons, with around 13% in the top ten. The material sequenced was PBMCs, mostly from graft donor cells, taken 180 days after TCRalphabeta/CD19-depleted stem cell transplant. These receptors all stem from a female patient younger than 10 who had a stem cell transplant for aplastic anemia, so the T cells may come from the graft donor.

This clonotype was picked up many times. The genes are TRBV6-2 or TRBV6-3 and TRBJ2-7; D remains ambiguous. Germline-derived CDR1 and CDR2 are MNHEY and SVGEGT. V lost 3 bases and J 3 bases, leaving 9 bases between the germline ends. This CDR3 has 13 residues. CDR3 DNA sequence: TGTGCCAGCAGTTATCCTGGAAACTACGAGCAGTACTTC. Its translation is CASSYPGNYEQYF.

This clonotype was seen a handful of times. V and J are TRBV25-1 and TRBJ2-5, with TRBD2 matching 11 bases. The CDR3 is 15 amino acids. V lost 6 bases, J lost 6 bases, and 9 bases stayed unmatched. CDR1 is MGHDK and CDR2 is SYGVNS in the germline V gene. CDR3 DNA sequence: TGTGCCAGCAGCCCCCGACTAGCGGGACCGAAGACCCAGTACTTC. Its translation: CASSPRLAGPKTQYF.

The chain combines TRBV10-3 with TRBJ2-2; 10 bases fit TRBD1. Germline V gives CDR1 ENHRY, CDR2 SYGVKD. V shed 6 bases, J shed 5 bases, and the junction held 3 bases outside the gene matches. The CDR3 length is 14 residues. CDR3 nucleotide sequence: TGTGCCATCAGCCGGACAGGGGGAACCGGGGAGCTGTTTTTT. Amino acids: CAISRTGGTGELFF.

This clonotype was picked up a small number of times. The CDR3 here is CASSVLGYRGRDEQFF. The CDR3 DNA reads as TGTGCCAGCAGCGTGCTCGGTTATCGGGGGAGGGATGAGCAGTTCTTC. This chain uses TRBV9 with TRBJ2-1; TRBD2 agrees at 7 bases. Trimming removed 2 bases from V and 8 bases from J; junction bases left unmatched: 13. Germline CDR1 reads SGDLS; CDR2 reads YYNGEE. This CDR3 is 16 amino acids long.

The chain employs TRBV28 and TRBJ2-1, with 8 bases lining up with TRBD2. Trimming at V came to 6 bases and at J to 9 bases, leaving 13 bases not matched to a gene. Per germline, CDR1 MDHEN and CDR2 SYDVKM. The CDR3 contains 15 residues. CDR3 sequence: CASSAGTRDVSEQFF. As DNA, the CDR3 is TGTGCCAGCAGCGCCGGGACTAGGGACGTGAGTGAGCAGTTCTTC.

This chain joins TRBV5-5 and TRBJ2-4; the D gene is possibly TRBD2 (6 bases). The V gene's germline CDR1 is SGHKS and CDR2 YYEKEE (reference sequence). The CDR3 spans 15 residues. V lost 2 bases and J 6 bases, leaving 15 bases between the germline ends. The DNA for the CDR3 is TGTGCCAGCAGCTTCTGGGGTCAGGGAGGAAACATTCAGTACTTC. Protein: CASSFWGQGGNIQYF.

This clonotype was recorded at least ten times. The chain recombines TRBV4-2 with TRBJ2-5, with D perhaps assigned TRBD1 or TRBD2 (6 bases each). This CDR3 is 14 amino acids long. V lost 4 bases and J lost 4, with 13 bases in between. In germline, CDR1 is LGHNA, CDR2 YNFKEQ. CDR3: CASSREGGRETQYF. The CDR3 DNA reads as TGTGCCAGCAGCCGAGAAGGGGGGAGAGAGACCCAGTACTTC.

The gene calls are TRBV11-2 and TRBJ2-1; D gene ambiguous. Germline-derived CDR1 and CDR2 are SGHAT and FQNNGV. Trimming shortened V by 0 bases and J by 9 bases, and 6 bases separated the two germline ends. The CDR3 runs to 12 residues. The CDR3 region is CASSLDTREQFF. DNA of the CDR3: TGTGCCAGCAGCTTAGATACCCGTGAGCAGTTCTTC.

This clonotype showed up many times. The J gene is TRBJ2-1, the V gene TRBV29-1, with D tentatively TRBD2 (6 bases). CDR1 and CDR2 (germline): SQVTM, ANQGSEA. The CDR3 totals 17 residues. Trimming took off 1 base at V and 0 bases at J, with 16 bases between the two ends. CDR3 sequence (DNA): TGCAGCGTTGAAGTCCCGACTAGTACAATCTCCTACAATGAGCAGTTCTTC. Its protein product is CSVEVPTSTISYNEQFF.

This clonotype has ten or more counts. The gene calls are TRBV28 and TRBJ2-5; 11 bases line up with TRBD1. Germline CDR1 is MDHEN and CDR2 is SYDVKM. This CDR3 has 15 residues. Trimming cost V 6 bases and J 4 bases; bases outside gene matches: 7. In nucleotides, the CDR3 is TGTGCCAGCAGCCGGGACAGGGGGTCTCTAGAGACCCAGTACTTC. This gives the protein CASSRDRGSLETQYF.

This chain links TRBV12-3 or TRBV12-4 with TRBJ1-1, with TRBD1 matching 7 bases. The V and J ends lost 5 bases and 4 bases, in that order; junction bases with no gene match: 4. This CDR3 contains 13 residues. The CDR3 sequence is CASSPGQFTEAFF. CDR3 bases: TGTGCCAGCAGTCCGGGACAGTTCACTGAAGCTTTCTTT.

This clonotype appeared a few times. V usage is TRBV5-1 and J usage is TRBJ2-1, with TRBD2 matching over 15 bases. Germline CDR1 SGHRS, CDR2 YFSETQ. The CDR3 has 16 residues. J gave up 9 bases and V 0 bases, and 4 bases lay outside the gene matches. The CDR3 coding sequence is TGCGCCAGCAGCTTGGCCGGGACTAGCGGGAGGACTGAGCAGTTCTTC. Its translation is CASSLAGTSGRTEQFF.

The table lists this clonotype with a few counts. V gene TRBV7-8 combines with J gene TRBJ2-1; D is unresolved. V was trimmed by 3 bases and J by 4 bases, leaving 13 bases between them. This CDR3 comprises 15 residues. The V gene's germline CDR1 is SGHVS and CDR2 FQNEAQ. As DNA, the CDR3 is TGTGCCAGCAGCTTGAGCCCCCAACTGTACAATGAGCAGTTCTTC. Residues: CASSLSPQLYNEQFF.

This clonotype was picked up a small number of times. V is TRBV5-1 and J is TRBJ2-1; 9 nucleotides line up with TRBD2. The CDR3 consists of 15 residues. The V segment lost 0 bases and the J segment 7 bases; nucleotides outside the gene matches: 5. CDR1 is SGHRS and CDR2 is YFSETQ in the germline V gene. The CDR3 loop reads CASSLGAGGPNEQFF. The DNA for the CDR3 is TGCGCCAGCAGCTTGGGGGCGGGAGGGCCAAATGAGCAGTTCTTC.

The CDR3 sequence is CASRPLAGGTDTQYF. CDR3 DNA sequence: TGTGCCAGCAGACCCTTGGCGGGAGGGACAGATACGCAGTATTTT. This chain links TRBV12-3 or TRBV12-4 with TRBJ2-3; 9 bases are a match to TRBD2. J was trimmed by 3 bases and V by 6 bases; bases with no gene match: 7. This CDR3 is 15 amino acids long.

V is TRBV20-1 and J is TRBJ2-7; D is undetermined. The germline V gene encodes CDR1 DFQATT and CDR2 SNEGSKA (reference sequence). This CDR3 spans 13 amino acids. V lost 6 bases and J 3 bases, leaving 15 bases between the germline ends. The CDR3 loop is CSAGPPGHYEQYF. Here the CDR3 DNA reads TGCAGTGCCGGGCCCCCGGGCCACTACGAGCAGTACTTC.

The chain links TRBV4-3 to TRBJ2-4; D gene ambiguous. Germline V gives CDR1 LGHNA, CDR2 YSLEER. This CDR3 comprises 13 residues. The germline V and J ends were trimmed by 6 bases and 4 bases, with 10 bases remaining between them. CDR3 amino acids: CASSPARKNIQYF. The CDR3 DNA sequence: TGCGCCAGCAGTCCCGCTCGGAAAAACATTCAGTACTTC.

This clonotype was seen many times. The V gene is TRBV20-1, the J gene TRBJ2-1, with D unresolved. This CDR3 has 12 residues. Germline CDR1 DFQATT, CDR2 SNEGSKA (reference sequence). Deletions cut 6 bases from V and 2 bases from J, with 8 bases between. The CDR3 is CSARLAYNEQFF. The CDR3, as DNA: TGCAGTGCCAGGTTGGCCTACAATGAGCAGTTCTTC.

V usage is TRBV7-8 and J usage is TRBJ2-7; D is unclear. Germline V CDR1 and CDR2: SGHVS, FQNEAQ. The CDR3 loop spans 15 amino acids. V was clipped by 1 base and J by 2 bases, with 12 bases between them. In DNA, the CDR3 is TGTGCCAGCAGCTTAGACGGCTCCCCCACCTACGAGCAGTACGTC. Protein sequence: CASSLDGSPTYEQYV.

This clonotype has a count of ten or more. V gene TRBV5-1 combines with J gene TRBJ2-5; perhaps TRBD2 as D (6 bases). The CDR3 consists of 14 residues. In germline, CDR1 is SGHRS, CDR2 YFSETQ. Deletions cut 0 bases from V and 5 bases from J, with 11 bases between. CDR3: CASSLAGGVETQYF. The CDR3 nucleotides are TGCGCCAGCAGCTTGGCCGGAGGGGTCGAGACCCAGTACTTC.

The rearrangement uses TRBV13 and TRBJ2-5; 14 positions agree with TRBD2. This CDR3 is 15 amino acids long. Germline-derived CDR1 and CDR2 are PRHDT and FYEKMQ (reference sequence). The V gene end was trimmed by 6 bases and the J gene end by 5 bases; junction bases not matched to a gene: 5. CDR3 DNA sequence: TGTGCCAGCAGTTTCAGACTAGCGGGGGGGGAGACCCAGTACTTC. Translated: CASSFRLAGGETQYF.